One and the same sample provided the 6 T cell receptor beta chains below, sequenced in a study of blood T cell repertoires in COVID-19. TCRdb's copy holds only in-frame clones and misses some; the assay was immunoSEQ multiplex PCR. The sample lists some 140,000 clones, around 80% occurring once. The sample consisted of peripheral blood. Receptor source: a man in his fifties or sixties who had recovered from COVID-19.

This chain connects TRBV3-1 (or the pseudogene TRBV3-2) to TRBJ2-5; D is perhaps TRBD1 (5 bases). Trimming stripped 0 bases from V and 1 base from J, with 9 bases between. The CDR3 loop spans 15 amino acids. Germline V gene lookup returns CDR1 LGHDT and CDR2 YNNKEL (reference sequence). The CDR3 DNA follows: TGTGCCAGCAGCCAAGAGACAGTTACCCAAGAGACCCAGTACTTC. Encoded protein: CASSQETVTQETQYF.

The chain recombines TRBV30 with TRBJ1-2; 7 bases agree with TRBD1. The V gene end was trimmed by 4 bases and the J gene end by 3 bases; junction bases not matched to a gene: 11. This CDR3 spans 15 amino acids. Germline V gene lookup returns CDR1 GTSNPN and CDR2 SVGIG (reference sequence). For the CDR3, the DNA is TGTGCCTGGATCAACGGGAGACAGGGTGACTATGGCTACACCTTC. Amino acids: CAWINGRQGDYGYTF.

The chain recombines TRBV20-1 with TRBJ1-6; 7 bases line up with TRBD1. The CDR3 extends over 16 amino acids. From germline, CDR1 is DFQATT and CDR2 SNEGSKA (reference sequence). V lost 3 bases, J lost 0 bases, and 5 bases stayed unmatched. CDR3 DNA: TGCAGTGCTAGTTCGCGGGACAGCTCCTATAATTCACCCCTCCACTTT. It codes for CSASSRDSSYNSPLHF.

The chain links TRBV9 to TRBJ2-7; D may be TRBD1 (6 bases). This CDR3 spans 15 amino acids. Trimming removed 0 bases from V and 9 bases from J, with 19 bases in between. Germline V gives CDR1 SGDLS, CDR2 YYNGEE. CDR3 DNA: TGTGCCAGCAGCGTAGTCGACAGGCCCCATGGGGGGCAGTACTTC. Translation gives CASSVVDRPHGGQYF.

This chain uses TRBV7-7 with TRBJ1-1, with D perhaps TRBD1 (5 bases). The CDR3 is 13 residues long. Looked up from germline, CDR1 is SSHAT and CDR2 is FNYEAQ (reference sequence). CDR3 sequence reads: CATTEEDSPEAFF. CDR3 DNA: TGTGCTACAACCGAGGAAGACAGTCCCGAAGCTTTCTTT.

To note about this clone: Other DNA sequences within the sample encode an identical CDR3. This sequence joins TRBV18 and TRBJ1-2; a possible D gene is TRBD1 (5 bases). There are 13 residues in the CDR3. The germline V and J ends were trimmed by 3 bases and 8 bases, with 13 bases remaining between them. CDR1 and CDR2 from the germline V gene are KGHSH and LQKENI. The CDR3 DNA sequence: TGTGCCAGCTCACCCGGCAGGGCAGAAGGCTACACCTTC. The encoded protein is CASSPGRAEGYTF.